The clone carrying this T cell receptor (beta chain) was counted a few times. The antigen is unknown. This CDR3 is 13 amino acids long. Germline V gene sequence: CDR1 LGHDT, CDR2 YNNKEL (reference sequence). Staff drew around 10 milliliters of peripheral blood from each donor. This record belongs to a study of blood T cells in healthy people across ages. A sample-barcoded 5' primer and a J-beta primer mix were used in a second PCR of roughly 7 to 11 cycles. Every cDNA molecule bore a tag from a template-switch adaptor containing 12 random nucleotides. TCRdb redid the calling of the 5' RACE reads with MiXCR, one entry per CDR3 protein. The sample lists over a million distinct CDR3 sequences; roughly 64% were seen once. Study observations and caveats: Unknown CMV status may confound age-related changes in expanded clones. Unsorted PBMCs blocked a conclusive comparison of naive and antigen-experienced cells.

The specimen was blood. The receptor was isolated from a man aged 18 to 30 in good health. The J gene is TRBJ2-4, the V gene TRBV3-1; D gene unclear. The end of the DNA fits TRBJ2-7 better, so the J call may be wrong. In nucleotides, the CDR3 is TGTGCCAGCAGTCAACGAAGAACCTACGAGCAGTACTTC. The encoded protein is CASSQRRTYEQYF.